This T cell receptor (beta chain) was found in a study of T cell changes during pregnancy in multiple sclerosis. The length of the CDR3 is 14 residues. Germline V gives CDR1 MDHEN, CDR2 SYDVKM. V was pared by 4 bases and J by 9 bases, with 8 bases of the junction left unmatched. The repertoire was sequenced with immunoSEQ multiplex PCR; TCRdb's copy has only in-frame clones and lacks some. The sample consists of some 48,000 clones, about nine tenths of them appearing once. V and J are TRBV28 and TRBJ2-1; 8 bases line up with TRBD2. The receptor's source is a female donor in good health, enrolled as a control in a pregnancy study. The sequencing used CD4+ T cells from peripheral blood mononuclear cells, collected after pregnancy. The CDR3 spells CASSSKREWGEQFF. The CDR3 DNA is TGTGCCAGCAGTTCAAAGCGGGAGTGGGGTGAGCAGTTCTTC.